The 14 T cell receptor beta chains below were found in one sample sequenced in a study of cytomegalovirus exposure and HLA in healthy donors. PCR used 60 Vbeta primers and 13 Jbeta primers. The table came from immunoSEQ multiplex PCR; TCRdb's copy has only in-frame clones and leaves some out. The repertoire includes roughly 180,000 clones, around 78% of them detected once, and less than 15% sits in the top ten. Sequences were obtained from PBMCs. The receptors here all came from a woman in her forties or fifties in good health and CMV-seropositive.

In its sample, this clone was seen once. The chain uses TRBV20-1 and TRBJ1-1; no clear D gene. Germline CDR1 is DFQATT and CDR2 is SNEGSKA (reference sequence). Trimming stripped 4 bases from V and 1 base from J, with 4 bases between. The CDR3 contains 11 residues. The CDR3 sequence: CSATGNTEAFF. DNA for the CDR3: TGCAGTGCTACCGGGAACACTGAAGCTTTCTTT.

The CDR3 region is CASRASGGNTNEQFF. In nucleotides, the CDR3 is TGTGCCAGTAGAGCTAGCGGGGGGAACACCAACGAGCAGTTCTTC. This chain uses TRBV19 with TRBJ2-1; 11 bases agree with TRBD2. There are 15 residues in the CDR3. Germline V gene sequence: CDR1 LNHDA, CDR2 SQIVND (reference sequence). J gave up 10 bases and V 6 bases, and 11 bases lay outside the gene matches.

The rearrangement uses TRBV4-1 and TRBJ2-2, with a weak D call TRBD1 (6 bases). The length of the CDR3 is 16 residues. V lost 7 bases, J lost 0 bases, and 15 bases lay in between. Germline-derived CDR1 and CDR2 are MGHRA and YSYEKL. As DNA, the CDR3 is TGCGCCAGCACTCTTAACAGGGATTCGAACACCGGGGAGCTGTTTTTT. It is translated as CASTLNRDSNTGELFF.

The rearrangement uses TRBV6-6 and TRBJ1-5; 7 nucleotides agree with TRBD1. Trimming took 8 bases from V and 5 from J; bases not matched to a gene: 9. CDR3 length: 14 residues. Per germline, CDR1 MNHNY and CDR2 SVGAGI (reference sequence). As DNA, the CDR3 is TGTGCCAGCGGCCGAGACAGGGCCGATCAGCCCCAGCATTTT. It is translated as CASGRDRADQPQHF.

Worth noting for this clone: Distinct nucleotide sequences in the sample also encode this CDR3. The genes are TRBV15 and TRBJ2-3, with D tentatively TRBD1 (6 bases). V lost 0 bases to trimming and J lost 3 bases, with 7 bases between them. The CDR3 runs 14 residues. Germline V gene lookup returns CDR1 LNHNV and CDR2 YYDKDF (reference sequence). CDR3 loop: CATSRDRGTDTQYF. Here the CDR3 DNA reads TGTGCCACCAGCAGAGACAGGGGAACAGATACGCAGTATTTT.

The chain uses TRBV10-2 and TRBJ1-6; perhaps TRBD1 as D (5 bases). From germline, CDR1 is WSHSY and CDR2 SAAADI. This CDR3 is 12 amino acids long. V was clipped by 6 bases and J by 9 bases, with 9 bases between them. The CDR3 region has the DNA TGCGCCAGCAGCCAAGGGGCTTCACCCCTCCACTTT. Translation: CASSQGASPLHF.

The rearrangement uses TRBV6-6 and TRBJ1-6, with no clear D. CDR3 size: 16 residues. The V gene lost 2 bases and the J gene lost 9 bases, with 17 bases spanning the gap. From germline, CDR1 is MNHNY and CDR2 SVGAGI (reference sequence). CDR3 residues: CASSYSPGKEGSPLHF. CDR3 nucleotides: TGTGCCAGCAGTTACAGCCCAGGCAAAGAAGGTTCACCCCTCCACTTT.

V gene TRBV7-9 combines with J gene TRBJ2-5; 10 bases align to TRBD1. The V segment lost 5 bases and the J segment 2 bases; nucleotides outside the gene matches: 5. The CDR3 has 15 residues. Per the germline V gene, CDR1 is SEHNR and CDR2 is FQNEAQ (reference sequence). As DNA, the CDR3 is TGTGCCAGCAGCGGGGGGACAGGGGCACAAGAGACCCAGTACTTC. It specifies CASSGGTGAQETQYF.

A few counts support this clone. The chain joins TRBV5-4 to TRBJ2-2, with 8 bases aligning to TRBD2. The J segment lost 2 bases and the V segment lost 2 bases, leaving 17 bases of the junction unmatched. The CDR3 is made up of 20 amino acids. Germline V gene sequence: CDR1 SGHNT, CDR2 YYREEE (reference sequence). Here the CDR3 DNA reads TGTGCCAGCAGCTTAATAGCGGGACTCGGAAGACGTGTTAACACCGGGGAGCTGTTTTTT. This translates into CASSLIAGLGRRVNTGELFF.

The CDR3 loop reads CASSFRQNTGELFF. CDR3 nucleotide sequence: TGTGCCAGCAGCTTTCGACAGAACACCGGGGAGCTGTTTTTT. The chain uses TRBV9 and TRBJ2-2; D gene unclear. This CDR3 region has 14 residues. Germline CDR1 reads SGDLS; CDR2 reads YYNGEE. Deletions cut 4 bases from V and 1 base from J, with 8 bases between.

A single count supports this clone. The gene calls are TRBV25-1 and TRBJ2-2; TRBD1 might be the D (5 bases). Germline assignment: CDR1 MGHDK and CDR2 SYGVNS. V lost 7 bases and J lost 2, with 8 bases in between. The length of the CDR3 is 13 residues. CDR3 sequence: CASMGPNTGELFF. The CDR3 DNA is TGTGCCAGCATGGGGCCCAACACCGGGGAGCTGTTTTTT. Full variable domain (outside the CDR3, taken from reference TRBV25-1 and TRBJ2-2): EADIYQTPRYLVIGTGKKITLECSQTMGHDKMYWYQQDPGMELHLIHYSYGVNSTEKGDLSSESTVSRIRTEHFPLTLESARPSHTSQYLCASMGPNTGELFFGEGSRLTVL.

The chain links TRBV5-1 to TRBJ2-3; D might be TRBD2 (7 bases). Between the trimmed V and J ends, which lost 5 bases and 3 bases, there was a span of 16 bases. The CDR3 is made up of 15 amino acids. Germline CDR1 reads SGHRS; CDR2 reads YFSETQ. DNA of the CDR3: TGCGCCAGCAGTTTCGGGGGGCAGCTAACAGATACGCAGTATTTT. This translates into CASSFGGQLTDTQYF. The whole variable domain, remainder taken from reference TRBV5-1 and TRBJ2-3, is KAGVTQTPRYLIKTRGQQVTLSCSPISGHRSVSWYQQTPGQGLQFLFEYFSETQRNKGNFPGRFSGRQFSNSRSEMNVSTLELGDSALYLCASSFGGQLTDTQYFGPGTRLTVL.

The chain uses TRBV25-1 and TRBJ1-6; D call uncertain. CDR1 and CDR2 (germline): MGHDK, SYGVNS. With 2 bases removed from V and 2 bases from J, the gap between germline ends came to 7 bases. This CDR3 is built from 15 residues. CDR3 sequence reads: CASSEQVPYNSPLHF. Here the CDR3 DNA reads TGTGCCAGCAGTGAACAGGTTCCCTATAATTCACCCCTCCACTTT.

The chain is built from TRBV5-1 and TRBJ2-6, with a possible D match to TRBD2 (6 bases). The CDR3 loop spans 17 amino acids. From germline, CDR1 is SGHRS and CDR2 YFSETQ. Trimming took off 0 bases at V and 1 base at J, with 11 bases between the two ends. The CDR3, as DNA: TGCGCCAGCAGCTTGGAGTGGGGAGGATCTGGGGCCAACGTCCTGACTTTC. Its translation: CASSLEWGGSGANVLTF.